This T cell receptor beta chain is from a study of blood T cell repertoires in COVID-19. For the study at large: COVID-19 samples collected from the United States, Italy and Spain covered acute and convalescent phases. T cells, B-cell-depleted T cells, or PBMCs supplied cDNA or gDNA.

Study processing details: Amplification of reference gene primers provided the estimated nucleated cell counts. The table came from immunoSEQ multiplex PCR; TCRdb's copy has only in-frame clones and leaves some out. The V and J calls and clone size come from that table; D and trimming were worked out from the DNA. The sample records 230,000 or so clones, 80% to 90% being singletons. The CDR3 is 18 residues long. Losses at the gene ends were 0 bases for V and 0 bases for J; bases not matched to a gene: 9. Germline lookup yields CDR1 SGHRS and CDR2 YFSETQ. Followed over time, Seattle patients had been enrolled while infection was active.

This sequence was found in a woman of 80 years or more with COVID-19, enrolled during active disease. The sample was peripheral blood. The chain is built from TRBV5-1 and TRBJ2-3; 8 bases agree with TRBD2. In DNA form, the CDR3 reads TGCGCCAGCAGCTTGGGAGTAGCGGGAACCTTGAGCACAGATACGCAGTATTTT. Translating gives CASSLGVAGTLSTDTQYF.